The clone carrying this TCR beta chain was observed a few times. The antigen is undetermined. Regarding the study as a whole: Tumor memory CD4+ T cell TCR gene usage was found to cluster with blood and lymph node memory CD4+ cells and with lymph node naive CD4+ cells.

Cells sorted as Tregs were CD4+, CD25+ and CD127-/low. TCRdb recomputed calls from the 5' RACE reads with MiXCR, one row per CDR3 protein. Of approximately 58,000 distinct CDR3 sequences in the sample, around 24% are singletons; the top ten hold 2.2%. The CDR3 is 16 residues long. The ends lost 1 base at V and 5 bases at J; junction bases unmatched: 11. Germline lookup yields CDR1 DFQATT and CDR2 SNEGSKA (reference sequence). V gene TRBV20-1 combines with J gene TRBJ2-7; TRBD2 matches at 10 bases. The sequence came from a female donor with breast cancer. The sample comprised tumor-infiltrating Tregs sorted from the breast tumor. The CDR3 is CSARVGLAGDLDEQYF. CDR3 nucleotides: TGCAGTGCTAGAGTGGGGCTAGCGGGAGACCTTGACGAGCAGTACTTC.